This record looks at one TCR beta chain sequence and its context. The source of the sample is a study of yellow fever vaccine responses in identical twins. The germline gives CDR1 MNHNS, CDR2 SASEGT. CDR3 length: 12 residues. V was trimmed by 6 bases and J by 10 bases, leaving 15 bases between them. Via MiXCR, TCRdb re-called the RT-PCR reads, giving one row per CDR3 protein. The table includes more than 11,000 distinct CDR3 sequences, roughly 84% detected once. Sequencing was performed on T cells from blood (PBMCs), unsorted or a sorted subset (not recorded which), taken before or after yellow fever vaccination (not recorded which). The sequence was obtained from a young woman who received the yellow fever vaccine. The rearrangement links TRBV6-1 to TRBJ2-5; possible D gene TRBD2, 6 bases. The DNA for the CDR3 is TGTGCCAGCAGCCGCCCCTCCGGGGGCCAGTACTTC. As protein: CASSRPSGGQYF.